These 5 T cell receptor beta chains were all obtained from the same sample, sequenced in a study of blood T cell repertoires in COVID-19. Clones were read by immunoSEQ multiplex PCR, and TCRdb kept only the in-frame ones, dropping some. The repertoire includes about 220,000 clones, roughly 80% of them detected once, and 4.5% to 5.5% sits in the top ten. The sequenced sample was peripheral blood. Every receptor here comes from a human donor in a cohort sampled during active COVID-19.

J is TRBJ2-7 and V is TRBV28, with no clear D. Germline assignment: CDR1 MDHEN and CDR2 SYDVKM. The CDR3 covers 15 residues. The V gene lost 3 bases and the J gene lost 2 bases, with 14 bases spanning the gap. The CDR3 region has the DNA TGTGCCAGCAGTTTTAGGTCATCGCGGCCCTACGAGCAGTACTTC. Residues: CASSFRSSRPYEQYF.

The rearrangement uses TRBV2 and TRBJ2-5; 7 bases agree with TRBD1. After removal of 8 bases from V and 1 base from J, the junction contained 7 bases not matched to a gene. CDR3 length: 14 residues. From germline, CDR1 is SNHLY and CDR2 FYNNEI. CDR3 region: CASRLQGLQETQYF. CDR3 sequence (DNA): TGTGCCAGCCGGTTACAGGGGCTCCAAGAGACCCAGTACTTC.

CDR3 region: CASNRRTDTQYF. CDR3 coding DNA: TGTGCCAGCAACAGACGCACAGATACGCAGTATTTT. The chain has TRBV2 and TRBJ2-3; the D is unclear. The ends were cut back, 7 bases at V and 1 base at J, with 6 bases in the middle. Germline V gene sequence: CDR1 SNHLY, CDR2 FYNNEI. CDR3 length: 12 amino acids.

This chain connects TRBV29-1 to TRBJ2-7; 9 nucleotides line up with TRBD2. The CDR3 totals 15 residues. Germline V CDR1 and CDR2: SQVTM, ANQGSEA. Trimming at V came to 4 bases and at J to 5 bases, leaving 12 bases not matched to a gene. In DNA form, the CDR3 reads TGCAGCGTTGGGGCTAGCGGGACCTGGCACGACGAGCAGTACTTC. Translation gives CSVGASGTWHDEQYF.

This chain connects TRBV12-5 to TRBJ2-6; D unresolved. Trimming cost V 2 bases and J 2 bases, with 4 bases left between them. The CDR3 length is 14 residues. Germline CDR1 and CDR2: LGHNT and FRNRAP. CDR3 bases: TGTGCTAGTGGTTTGCTCCCTGGGGCCAACGTCCTGACTTTC. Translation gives CASGLLPGANVLTF.